These 25 T cell receptor beta chains originate from one sample sequenced in a study of PD-L1 blockade in urothelial cancer. Method: immunoSEQ multiplex PCR; TCRdb's copy keeps in-frame clones and lacks some. The sample has 60,000 or so clones, approximately 85% seen once. Time point noted: pretreatment peripheral blood. The input for sequencing was PBMCs, taken around atezolizumab (anti-PD-L1) treatment. Every receptor here comes from a man between 65 and 85 years old with urothelial cancer.

This chain links TRBV7-3 with TRBJ1-1; D remains unclear. Germline V gene sequence: CDR1 SGHTA, CDR2 FQGTGA. Trimming cost V 1 base and J 3 bases, with 9 bases left between them. The CDR3 contains 14 residues. The CDR3 DNA sequence: TGTGCCAGCAGCTTAAACAGTGTCGACACTGAAGCTTTCTTT. Translation: CASSLNSVDTEAFF.

The rearrangement uses TRBV19 and TRBJ1-5; 8 nucleotides match TRBD1. CDR3 size: 15 residues. CDR1 and CDR2 from the germline V gene are LNHDA and SQIVND (reference sequence). The V segment lost 5 bases and the J segment 3 bases; nucleotides outside the gene matches: 6. The CDR3 nucleotides are TGTGCCAGTAGTCCCCAGGGGGCCCCCAATCAGCCCCAGCATTTT. This sequence encodes CASSPQGAPNQPQHF.

The J gene is TRBJ2-7, the V gene TRBV7-9, with 8 bases fitting TRBD1. This CDR3 comprises 14 residues. Looked up from germline, CDR1 is SEHNR and CDR2 is FQNEAQ (reference sequence). V shed 1 base and J 2 bases; nucleotides not matched to a gene: 1. As DNA, the CDR3 is TGTGCCAGCAGCTTAGGGACAGGGCCCTACGAGCAGTACTTC. This codes for CASSLGTGPYEQYF.

This rearrangement joins TRBV5-1 to TRBJ1-2, with TRBD1 matching over 7 bases. The V gene end was trimmed by 8 bases and the J gene end by 8 bases; junction bases not matched to a gene: 15. Germline V lookup: CDR1 SGHRS, CDR2 YFSETQ. This CDR3 has 14 amino acids. The CDR3 loop is CASYSQGGAEGYTF. The CDR3 DNA reads TGCGCCAGTTATTCACAAGGGGGCGCGGAGGGCTACACCTTC.

The chain has TRBV18 and TRBJ2-1; unclear D gene. The CDR3 totals 15 residues. V gave up 3 bases and J gave up 2 bases, with 11 bases separating them. Germline-derived CDR1 and CDR2 are KGHSH and LQKENI. DNA for the CDR3: TGTGCCAGCTCACCTAGAGAACCTCCCTACAATGAGCAGTTCTTC. Translation: CASSPREPPYNEQFF.

The chain is built from TRBV28 and TRBJ1-1; 8 bases agree with TRBD1. Per the germline V gene, CDR1 is MDHEN and CDR2 is SYDVKM. The trim removed 6 bases at V and 1 base at J, leaving 4 bases unmatched. The CDR3 is made up of 14 amino acids. Here the CDR3 reads CASRTGQENTEAFF. In DNA, the CDR3 is TGTGCCAGCAGAACGGGACAGGAGAACACTGAAGCTTTCTTT.

The rearrangement uses TRBV28 and TRBJ2-7; perhaps TRBD1 as D (6 bases). V shed 10 bases and J shed 2 bases, with 18 bases lying between them. The CDR3 covers 14 residues. Germline CDR1 reads MDHEN; CDR2 reads SYDVKM. In nucleotides, the CDR3 is TGTGCCACCTCGTTACAGGGAACAACCTACGAGCAGTACTTC. Residues: CATSLQGTTYEQYF.

The genes are TRBV5-1 and TRBJ2-1; 10 bases map to TRBD1. The CDR3 consists of 15 residues. Germline V gene data show CDR1 as SGHRS and CDR2 as YFSETQ. V trimming: 7 bases; J trimming: 5 bases; junction bases outside the gene matches: 9. The CDR3 protein is CASRPPGTGDNEQFF. CDR3 DNA: TGCGCCAGCCGGCCCCCCGGGACAGGGGACAATGAGCAGTTCTTC.

Turning to this clone: Germline and junction disagree at one end, which may indicate a read error. This chain connects TRBV2 to TRBJ2-2; 10 bases match TRBD1. The germline V gene has CDR1 SNHLY and CDR2 FYNNEI. CDR3 length: 14 residues. In nucleotides, the CDR3 is TGTGCCAGCAGTGGGGACAGGGGAACCGGGGAACTGTTTTTT. Translation: CASSGDRGTGELFF.

The chain couples TRBV2 to TRBJ2-2; 14 bases are shared with TRBD2. The V segment lost 6 bases and the J segment 3 bases; nucleotides outside the gene matches: 6. This CDR3 is built from 17 residues. Germline V gene lookup returns CDR1 SNHLY and CDR2 FYNNEI. The CDR3 loop is CASRRLAGGGDTGELFF. Written as DNA, the CDR3 is TGTGCCAGCAGGAGACTAGCGGGAGGGGGCGACACCGGGGAGCTGTTTTTT.

This chain joins TRBV7-9 and TRBJ2-1; 8 bases are a match to TRBD2. Germline values: CDR1 SEHNR, CDR2 FQNEAQ (reference sequence). The CDR3 spans 14 residues. With V trimmed by 4 bases and J by 6 bases, 5 bases remained unmatched. The DNA for the CDR3 is TGTGCCAGCAGCTCCAGCGGGAGCTCCAATGAGCAGTTCTTC. It translates to CASSSSGSSNEQFF.

The chain carries TRBV2 and TRBJ1-1, with D maybe TRBD1 (5 bases). Per the germline V gene, CDR1 is SNHLY and CDR2 is FYNNEI. CDR3 length equals 12 residues. V lost 8 bases, J lost 2 bases, and 9 bases lay in between. Here the CDR3 reads CASGGGNTEAFF. CDR3 coding DNA: TGTGCCAGCGGGGGGGGAAACACTGAAGCTTTCTTT.

The rearrangement uses TRBV6-1 and TRBJ2-7, with 7 positions matching TRBD2. Looked up from germline, CDR1 is MNHNS and CDR2 is SASEGT. The CDR3 consists of 13 residues. With 5 bases clipped from V and 3 bases from J, the junction kept 4 bases outside the gene matches. As DNA, the CDR3 is TGTGCCAGCAGTACGGGCGGGGGCTACGAGCAGTACTTC. Translating it yields CASSTGGGYEQYF.

This sequence joins TRBV6-5 and TRBJ2-5; D is ambiguous. V was pared by 0 bases and J by 4 bases, with 9 bases between. This CDR3 is built from 14 residues. The germline V gene encodes CDR1 MNHEY and CDR2 SVGAGI. This CDR3 reads CASSYSANGETQYF. Here the CDR3 DNA reads TGTGCCAGCAGTTACTCCGCCAACGGAGAGACCCAGTACTTC.

This clone was recorded once. This chain uses TRBV5-1 with TRBJ2-7; D might be TRBD1 (6 bases). Per germline, CDR1 SGHRS and CDR2 YFSETQ. V was pared by 0 bases and J by 5 bases, with 15 bases between. The CDR3 extends over 15 amino acids. The CDR3 sequence: CASSLEGRGWDEQYF. Written as DNA, the CDR3 is TGCGCCAGCAGCTTGGAAGGAAGGGGGTGGGACGAGCAGTACTTC. The entire variable domain, with the rest obtained from reference TRBV5-1 and TRBJ2-7, is as follows: KAGVTQTPRYLIKTRGQQVTLSCSPISGHRSVSWYQQTPGQGLQFLFEYFSETQRNKGNFPGRFSGRQFSNSRSEMNVSTLELGDSALYLCASSLEGRGWDEQYFGPGTRLTVT.

V and J are TRBV7-9 and TRBJ1-1, with D possibly being TRBD1 (5 bases). Germline assignment: CDR1 SEHNR and CDR2 FQNEAQ (reference sequence). CDR3 length equals 14 residues. Trimming pared 7 bases from V and 0 bases from J, leaving 12 bases between. The CDR3 region is CASIMQGMNTEAFF. The CDR3 DNA reads TGTGCCAGCATAATGCAGGGAATGAACACTGAAGCTTTCTTT.

The genes are TRBV7-8 and TRBJ1-3, with 7 bases aligning to TRBD1. Germline trimming cut 4 bases from V and 3 bases from J; bases unmatched to any gene: 3. The CDR3 covers 14 residues. CDR1 and CDR2 (germline): SGHVS, FQNEAQ. CDR3 bases: TGTGCCAGCAGCTCAGGACAGGTTGGAAACACCATATATTTT. Translating gives CASSSGQVGNTIYF.

V gene TRBV5-5 combines with J gene TRBJ1-3, with D possibly TRBD1 on 6 matching bases. Germline assignment: CDR1 SGHKS and CDR2 YYEKEE (reference sequence). With 1 base removed from V and 1 base from J, the gap between germline ends came to 9 bases. This CDR3 has 15 residues. The CDR3 DNA reads as TGTGCCAGCAGCTTGCTGGGGGCATCTGGAAACACCATATATTTT. This encodes CASSLLGASGNTIYF.

This clone has a handful of counts. The rearrangement joins TRBV19 to TRBJ1-2; possible D gene TRBD1, 5 bases. V was clipped by 3 bases and J by 4 bases, with 21 bases between them. The CDR3 length is 17 residues. Per germline, CDR1 LNHDA and CDR2 SQIVND (reference sequence). CDR3 in amino acids: CASSMSAGLASTYGYTF. The CDR3 coding sequence is TGTGCCAGTAGTATGTCGGCAGGGTTGGCTTCCACCTATGGCTACACCTTC.

The chain has TRBV7-9 and TRBJ2-3, with 9 bases lining up with TRBD1. Germline V gene sequence: CDR1 SEHNR, CDR2 FQNEAQ (reference sequence). Trimming took 4 bases from V and 14 from J; bases not matched to a gene: 16. The CDR3 totals 15 residues. The CDR3 protein is CASSSLQGAHRYAYF. CDR3 sequence (DNA): TGTGCCAGCAGCTCGTTACAGGGGGCCCACAGATACGCGTATTTT.

This chain connects TRBV7-3 to TRBJ2-3; TRBD2 agrees at 13 bases. The CDR3 has 17 residues. V shed 5 bases and J 2 bases; nucleotides not matched to a gene: 7. Per the germline V gene, CDR1 is SGHTA and CDR2 is FQGTGA. This CDR3 is CASSAGTSGAYTDTQYF. In DNA, the CDR3 is TGTGCCAGCAGCGCGGGGACTAGCGGGGCATACACAGATACGCAGTATTTT.

The chain is built from TRBV29-1 and TRBJ1-5, with 7 bases aligning to TRBD1. This CDR3 is 13 amino acids long. V was clipped by 4 bases and J by 1 base; unmatched bases: 1. Germline assignment: CDR1 SQVTM and CDR2 ANQGSEA. CDR3 sequence: CSVGGQSNQPQHF. For the CDR3, the DNA is TGCAGCGTTGGGGGACAGAGCAATCAGCCCCAGCATTTT.

The chain has TRBV29-1 and TRBJ2-1; 9 bases are a match to TRBD2. The CDR3 spans 14 residues. V gave up 3 bases and J gave up 7 bases; unmatched junction bases: 7. Germline V gene data show CDR1 as SQVTM and CDR2 as ANQGSEA. CDR3 nucleotide sequence: TGCAGCGTTGAGAGCGGGAGGAGTTTGAATGAGCAGTTCTTC. Encoded protein: CSVESGRSLNEQFF.

The CDR3 DNA reads as TGCGCCAGCAGACTCATGGGGGCAAGGCAAGAGACCCAGTACTTC. Its translation is CASRLMGARQETQYF. The V call is TRBV5-1, the J call TRBJ2-5, with D tentatively TRBD1 (6 bases). The CDR3 loop spans 15 amino acids. Germline CDR1 reads SGHRS; CDR2 reads YFSETQ. The V and J ends lost 5 bases and 2 bases respectively, with 16 bases between them.

The CDR3 loop is CASSDRGETQYF. The CDR3 DNA reads TGTGCCAGCAGTGACAGGGGAGAGACCCAGTACTTC. The gene calls are TRBV6-5 and TRBJ2-5, with 8 bases that match TRBD1. V lost 5 bases to trimming and J lost 4 bases; unmatched junction nucleotides: 0. This CDR3 has 12 residues. CDR1 MNHEY and CDR2 SVGAGI come from the germline V gene.